The 30 T cell receptor beta chains presented below share a single source sample, sequenced in a study of blood T cells in healthy people across ages. A second PCR of roughly 7 to 11 cycles used a sample-barcoded 5' primer and a J-beta primer mix. TCRdb ran MiXCR on the 5' RACE reads and lists one entry per CDR3 protein. Among hundreds of thousands of distinct CDR3 sequences listed, around 42% were seen once. Sequenced sample: blood. The receptor set was obtained from a man aged 55 to 70 in good health.

This sequence joins TRBV18 and TRBJ1-2; unclear D gene. V was shortened by 2 bases and J by 2 bases, with 9 bases between the two germline ends. This CDR3 is built from 14 residues. CDR1 is KGHSH, CDR2 LQKENI, per germline. CDR3 region: CASSPTQLNYGYTF. In DNA, the CDR3 is TGTGCCAGCTCACCAACACAGTTGAACTATGGCTACACCTTC.

The chain has TRBV4-3 and TRBJ2-5, with D maybe TRBD1 (6 bases). Germline V gives CDR1 LGHNA, CDR2 YSLEER. The V gene lost 0 bases and the J gene lost 3 bases, with 11 bases spanning the gap. The CDR3 totals 15 residues. CDR3 nucleotide sequence: TGCGCCAGCAGCCAAGAGGTCACAGGGAAAGAGACCCAGTACTTC. Its translation: CASSQEVTGKETQYF.

This clonotype was found a few times. This clone may be a read error of a much larger clone one base away. The J gene is TRBJ2-5, the V gene TRBV6-6; D gene ambiguous. The germline V gene has CDR1 MNHNY and CDR2 SVGAGI (reference sequence). The CDR3 runs to 11 residues. V was pared by 1 base and J by 11 bases, with 8 bases between. CDR3 in amino acids: CASSYYNEQYF. The CDR3 nucleotides are TGTGCCAGCAGTTACTACAATGAGCAGTACTTC.

On this clonotype: A much more abundant neighbour one base away suggests this may be a read error. This sequence joins TRBV29-1 and TRBJ2-1, with D perhaps matching TRBD2 (6 bases). The CDR3 is made up of 17 amino acids. The germline CDR1 and CDR2 sequences are SQVTM and ANQGSEA. CDR3 nucleotide sequence: TGCAGCGTTGACCGGGGGACCGGGCTTAGCTCCAACAATGAGCAGTTCTTC. Amino acids: CSVDRGTGLSSNNEQFF.

This clonotype was observed once. The CDR3 is CASSSSGGSTNEQFF. CDR3 nucleotide sequence: TGTGCCAGCAGTTCATCAGGGGGGAGTACCAATGAGCAGTTCTTC. The chain recombines TRBV27 with TRBJ2-1, with a tentative D call TRBD1 (7 bases). Germline CDR1 MNHEY, CDR2 SMNVEV (reference sequence). Trimming took off 4 bases at V and 6 bases at J, with 16 bases between the two ends. The CDR3 extends over 15 amino acids.

The CDR3 is CASSYLRGGYTF. In DNA, the CDR3 is TGTGCCAGCAGTTACCTACGAGGTGGCTACACCTTC. The rearrangement joins TRBV6-2 or TRBV6-3 to TRBJ1-2; D call uncertain. This CDR3 comprises 12 residues. V lost 2 bases, J lost 7 bases, and 8 bases lay in between. Germline V lookup: CDR1 MNHEY, CDR2 SVGEGT.

The DNA of the CDR3 is TGCAGTGCTAGAATTGCGGGACTAGCGGAAAAAGGGCAGTTCTTC. Translating gives CSARIAGLAEKGQFF. This rearrangement joins TRBV20-1 to TRBJ2-1; the match to TRBD2 covers 11 bases. The CDR3 has 15 residues. Germline loops: CDR1 DFQATT, CDR2 SNEGSKA (reference sequence). V lost 2 bases, J lost 12 bases, and 12 bases stayed unmatched.

This clonotype was picked up a small number of times. V and J are TRBV2 and TRBJ1-6; D uncertain. Trimming pared 6 bases from V and 9 bases from J, leaving 12 bases between. Per the germline V gene, CDR1 is SNHLY and CDR2 is FYNNEI. The CDR3 is made up of 13 amino acids. The CDR3 DNA follows: TGTGCCAGCAGGGACTTTGCCCCTTCACCCCTCCACTTT. The encoded protein is CASRDFAPSPLHF.

This clonotype turned up a few times. The genes are TRBV12-3 or TRBV12-4 and TRBJ2-1, with D hard to call. The CDR3 contains 11 residues. With 3 bases removed from V and 15 bases from J, the gap between germline ends came to 12 bases. This CDR3 is CASSFGLAGFF. The CDR3 nucleotides are TGTGCCAGCAGTTTCGGGTTAGCCGGGTTCTTC.

This chain joins TRBV12-3 or TRBV12-4 and TRBJ1-1; 7 bases align to TRBD1. With V trimmed by 5 bases and J by 4 bases, 7 bases remained unmatched. The CDR3 runs 14 residues. The CDR3 bases are TGTGCCAGCAGTGCGAACAGGGGAGGCACTGAAGCTTTCTTT. It yields the protein CASSANRGGTEAFF.

This clonotype occurred a few times. The CDR3 region is CASSTTYGYEQYF. The CDR3 bases are TGTGCCAGTAGTACCACGTACGGCTACGAGCAGTACTTC. The chain has TRBV19 and TRBJ2-7, with D unclear. There are 13 residues in the CDR3. Per the germline V gene, CDR1 is LNHDA and CDR2 is SQIVND (reference sequence). V was clipped by 4 bases and J by 3 bases, with 10 bases between them.

The table lists this clonotype with a few counts. The gene calls are TRBV12-3 or TRBV12-4 and TRBJ1-1; D gene uncertain. CDR3 size: 14 residues. V dropped 5 bases and J dropped 4 bases, with 14 bases sitting between them. The DNA of the CDR3 is TGTGCCAGCAGTATGAGTCTGGAGGGCACTGAAGCTTTCTTT. It yields the protein CASSMSLEGTEAFF.

The chain recombines TRBV27 with TRBJ1-6; D is unclear. The CDR3 totals 12 residues. Germline V gene sequence: CDR1 MNHEY, CDR2 SMNVEV (reference sequence). V was pared by 6 bases and J by 10 bases, with 10 bases between. The CDR3 region has the DNA TGTGCCAGCAGCTCTTCGGTGTCACCCCTCCACTTT. Residues: CASSSSVSPLHF.

CDR3 in amino acids: CASSYQGLTEAFF. In DNA form, the CDR3 reads TGTGCCAGCAGTTACCAGGGATTGACTGAAGCTTTCTTT. This chain joins TRBV6-5 and TRBJ1-1; possibly TRBD1 for D (5 bases). The germline V gene encodes CDR1 MNHEY and CDR2 SVGAGI. The V and J ends lost 2 bases and 5 bases respectively, with 9 bases between them. The length of the CDR3 is 13 residues.

The V call is TRBV12-3 or TRBV12-4, the J call TRBJ1-1; 7 bases map to TRBD1. Trimming at V came to 10 bases and at J to 10 bases, leaving 15 bases not matched to a gene. CDR3 length equals 13 residues. This CDR3 reads CAISREGALGAFF. The CDR3, as DNA: TGTGCCATATCGCGGGAGGGGGCTCTGGGAGCTTTCTTT.

This clonotype showed up just a few times. In nucleotides, the CDR3 is TGTGCCAGCATGTCGACAACCACCTACGAGCAGTACTTC. It specifies CASMSTTTYEQYF. This chain uses TRBV27 with TRBJ2-7; no clear D gene. Germline loops: CDR1 MNHEY, CDR2 SMNVEV (reference sequence). The CDR3 length is 13 residues. V lost 7 bases and J 2 bases, leaving 12 bases between the germline ends.

This clonotype came up once. The chain recombines TRBV11-3 with TRBJ2-1; 11 nucleotides line up with TRBD2. This CDR3 has 17 amino acids. V lost 2 bases, J lost 6 bases, and 9 bases stayed unmatched. Germline-derived CDR1 and CDR2 are SGHNT and YENEEA. The CDR3 loop is CASSLKAGTSGPNEQFF. The DNA of the CDR3 is TGTGCCAGCAGCTTAAAAGCCGGGACTAGCGGCCCCAATGAGCAGTTCTTC.

This clonotype was detected only once. The genes are TRBV15 and TRBJ1-3; 8 bases line up with TRBD1. After removal of 0 bases from V and 7 bases from J, the junction contained 8 bases not matched to a gene. The germline CDR1 and CDR2 sequences are LNHNV and YYDKDF (reference sequence). The CDR3 is made up of 16 amino acids. CDR3 loop: CATSRERQGPGNTIYF. In nucleotides, the CDR3 is TGTGCCACCAGCAGAGAAAGACAGGGGCCAGGGAACACCATATATTTT.

This clonotype has a handful of counts. This chain uses TRBV2 with TRBJ2-5; D possibly corresponds to TRBD2 (6 bases). This CDR3 is built from 13 residues. V was trimmed by 7 bases and J by 3 bases, leaving 12 bases between them. Germline loops: CDR1 SNHLY, CDR2 FYNNEI. In DNA form, the CDR3 reads TGTGCCAGCATGGGGACTTTTAAAGAGACCCAGTACTTC. Protein product: CASMGTFKETQYF.

This clonotype was seen a few times. V gene TRBV7-9 combines with J gene TRBJ2-7; D gene unclear. V lost 1 base, J lost 3 bases, and 13 bases lay in between. CDR3 length equals 15 residues. Germline V gives CDR1 SEHNR, CDR2 FQNEAQ (reference sequence). The CDR3 DNA sequence: TGTGCCAGCAGCTTAGATTCTGAGCGACTCTACGAGCAGTACTTC. Protein product: CASSLDSERLYEQYF.

This clonotype appeared once. This CDR3 reads CASSLARETQFF. The DNA for the CDR3 is TGTGCCAGCAGCCTTGCGAGGGAGACCCAGTTCTTC. The chain links TRBV7-2 to TRBJ2-1, with a possible D match to TRBD2 (5 bases). The V gene's germline CDR1 is SGHTA and CDR2 FQGNSA. The CDR3 is 12 amino acids. With 5 bases removed from V and 13 bases from J, the gap between germline ends came to 15 bases.

The gene calls are TRBV7-3 and TRBJ2-3; TRBD1 agrees at 7 bases. Germline values: CDR1 SGHTA, CDR2 FQGTGA. This CDR3 region has 15 residues. The trim removed 6 bases at V and 3 bases at J, leaving 9 bases unmatched. Written as DNA, the CDR3 is TGTGCCAGCAGTCCGGGACAGAGTTTTACAGATACGCAGTATTTT. As protein: CASSPGQSFTDTQYF.

This chain uses TRBV2 with TRBJ2-5; perhaps TRBD1 as D (6 bases). Germline CDR1 is SNHLY and CDR2 is FYNNEI. The CDR3 sequence is 14 residues long. Trimming pared 8 bases from V and 1 base from J, leaving 14 bases between. CDR3 in amino acids: CASWERGGQETQYF. The CDR3 nucleotides are TGTGCCAGCTGGGAGAGAGGGGGCCAAGAGACCCAGTACTTC.

V gene TRBV12-3 or TRBV12-4 combines with J gene TRBJ2-7, with 7 bases identical to TRBD2. V was clipped by 4 bases and J by 5 bases; unmatched bases: 8. This CDR3 has 14 residues. DNA of the CDR3: TGTGCCAGCAGTTCACTAGCGCGAGAGGACGAGCAGTACTTC. Protein sequence: CASSSLAREDEQYF.

The chain joins TRBV9 to TRBJ2-4; 10 bases fit TRBD1. The germline V gene encodes CDR1 SGDLS and CDR2 YYNGEE. The V segment lost 3 bases and the J segment 8 bases; nucleotides outside the gene matches: 5. CDR3 size: 14 residues. This chain's CDR3 is CASSGRTGGDIQYF. CDR3 DNA sequence: TGTGCCAGCAGCGGTAGGACAGGGGGGGACATTCAGTACTTC.

This clonotype was counted only a few times. CDR3 region: CSARAAGETQYF. The CDR3 DNA reads as TGCAGTGCTAGAGCGGCAGGAGAGACCCAGTACTTC. The chain couples TRBV20-1 to TRBJ2-5; D not certain. The CDR3 consists of 12 residues. Germline assignment: CDR1 DFQATT and CDR2 SNEGSKA (reference sequence). V was shortened by 1 base and J by 4 bases, with 7 bases between the two germline ends.

The gene calls are TRBV12-3 or TRBV12-4 and TRBJ2-5, with 7 bases lining up with TRBD1. The CDR3 totals 14 residues. V lost 2 bases and J lost 5; bases outside the gene matches: 5. The CDR3 here is CASSLPGQRETQYF. The CDR3 nucleotides are TGTGCCAGCAGTTTACCGGGACAGAGGGAGACCCAGTACTTC.

This clonotype was seen only a few times. CDR3 loop: CASSVVRGEGPHQPQHF. CDR3 coding DNA: TGTGCCAGCAGTGTGGTCCGAGGGGAAGGACCTCATCAGCCCCAGCATTTT. The V and J genes are TRBV6-1 and TRBJ1-5; D is possibly TRBD1 (5 bases). The V end lost 4 bases, the J end lost 5 bases, and 21 bases lay between the germline ends. CDR1 and CDR2 from the germline V gene are MNHNS and SASEGT. The CDR3 has 17 amino acids.

This clonotype was found a few times. This chain connects TRBV6-2 or TRBV6-3 to TRBJ1-1; 7 bases are shared with TRBD1. The CDR3 extends over 13 amino acids. Trimming removed 6 bases from V and 6 bases from J; junction bases left unmatched: 7. Germline assignment: CDR1 MNHEY and CDR2 SVGEGT. This CDR3 is CASSPTDRAEAFF. For the CDR3, the DNA is TGTGCCAGCAGCCCCACCGACAGGGCTGAAGCTTTCTTT.

The rearrangement joins TRBV20-1 to TRBJ2-2; 11 bases are a match to TRBD2. CDR1 is DFQATT, CDR2 SNEGSKA, per germline (reference sequence). V was clipped by 5 bases and J by 4 bases; unmatched bases: 6. This CDR3 region has 15 residues. The CDR3 DNA sequence: TGCAGTGCTGGGGGACTAGCGGATCCCACCGGGGAGCTGTTTTTT. This sequence encodes CSAGGLADPTGELFF.